A selection of T cell receptor beta chains follows, all from one sample in a study of CD8+CD57+ T cells in acquired aplastic anemia. TCRdb re-called the reads through MiXCR, storing one row per CDR3 protein. The sample has about 98,000 distinct CDR3 sequences, around two thirds seen once; the top ten hold around three fifths. Sequencing input: sorted CD4+, CD8+, or CD8+CD57+ T cells (not recorded which) from PBMCs. The receptors originated from a human donor with aplastic anemia. Each CDR3 is given with its conserved first and last residue. The order of the fields is CDR3 DNA, CDR3 protein, clone size, J gene, V gene, D gene. The D gene is left open where the match is weak. Some rows mark clone size as missing; the rest say once, few, many or name a class of expanded clone.

cdr3_nt: TGCGCCAGCAGCCCGGACGCATTGACAGTTAACACCGGGGAGCTGTTTTTT
cdr3_aa: CASSPDALTVNTGELFF
clone_size: NA
j_call: TRBJ2-2
v_call: TRBV5-1
d_call: NA

cdr3_nt: TGTGCCAGCAGCTTAGCGATCGTGTCTGGACCCGGGGAGCTGTTTTTT
cdr3_aa: CASSLAIVSGPGELFF
clone_size: many
j_call: TRBJ2-2
v_call: TRBV13
d_call: NA

cdr3_nt: TGTGCCAGCAGCTCAGGGGACAGAGGAAATTCACCCCTCCACTTT
cdr3_aa: CASSSGDRGNSPLHF
clone_size: few
j_call: TRBJ1-6
v_call: TRBV9
d_call: TRBD1

cdr3_nt: TGTGCCAGCAGCCGACCGACCGAAGGTACTGAAGCTTTCTTT
cdr3_aa: CASSRPTEGTEAFF
clone_size: NA
j_call: TRBJ1-1
v_call: TRBV7-2
d_call: NA

cdr3_nt: TGCAGTGCTAGAGTCTCAGGGCGTGGCTACACCTTC
cdr3_aa: CSARVSGRGYTF
clone_size: NA
j_call: TRBJ1-2
v_call: TRBV20-1
d_call: NA

cdr3_nt: TGTGCCAGCAGCTTAAGGCCTAGCGGGGGGAACACAGATACGCAGTATTTT
cdr3_aa: CASSLRPSGGNTDTQYF
clone_size: NA
j_call: TRBJ2-3
v_call: TRBV7-3
d_call: TRBD2

cdr3_nt: TGCAGTGCTTTAAGGGAGGACTATGGCTACACCTTC
cdr3_aa: CSALREDYGYTF
clone_size: NA
j_call: TRBJ1-2
v_call: TRBV20-1
d_call: NA

cdr3_nt: TGCAGCTCAACGCGACTAGCGGTTACAGATACGCAGTATTTT
cdr3_aa: CSSTRLAVTDTQYF
clone_size: NA
j_call: TRBJ2-3
v_call: TRBV29-1
d_call: TRBD2

cdr3_nt: TGTGCCAGCAGTTACTCTCTTGCAGAACAAGAGACCCAGTACTTC
cdr3_aa: CASSYSLAEQETQYF
clone_size: once
j_call: TRBJ2-5
v_call: TRBV6-2/TRBV6-3
d_call: NA

cdr3_nt: TGTGCCAGTAGTAAACTATACAATGAGCAGTTCTTC
cdr3_aa: CASSKLYNEQFF
clone_size: NA
j_call: TRBJ2-1
v_call: TRBV19
d_call: NA

cdr3_nt: TGTGCCAGCAGCTTAGATCTCGTCTACAATGAGCAGTTCTTC
cdr3_aa: CASSLDLVYNEQFF
clone_size: NA
j_call: TRBJ2-1
v_call: TRBV11-3
d_call: NA

cdr3_nt: TGCAGTGCCCAAGGGGGTTTAGAGACCCAGTACTTC
cdr3_aa: CSAQGGLETQYF
clone_size: NA
j_call: TRBJ2-5
v_call: TRBV20-1
d_call: NA

cdr3_nt: TGTGCCATCAGTGAGTCACCGGGCCTGGCCTATGGCTACACCTTC
cdr3_aa: CAISESPGLAYGYTF
clone_size: NA
j_call: TRBJ1-2
v_call: TRBV10-3
d_call: NA

cdr3_nt: TGTGCCAGCTTGGGGGGCCTTTACGAGCAGTACTTC
cdr3_aa: CASLGGLYEQYF
clone_size: few
j_call: TRBJ2-7
v_call: TRBV7-4
d_call: NA

cdr3_nt: TGTGCCACCAGTGATTATTCACCCCTCCACTTT
cdr3_aa: CATSDYSPLHF
clone_size: many
j_call: TRBJ1-6
v_call: TRBV24-1
d_call: NA

cdr3_nt: TGTGCCAGCAGTGAACAGTTGGTCGCTAGACTGTTTTTT
cdr3_aa: CASSEQLVARLFF
clone_size: NA
j_call: TRBJ1-4
v_call: TRBV2
d_call: NA

cdr3_nt: TGTGCCACCAGCAGAGATATTATGAACACTGAAGCTTTCTTT
cdr3_aa: CATSRDIMNTEAFF
clone_size: NA
j_call: TRBJ1-1
v_call: TRBV15
d_call: NA

cdr3_nt: TGTGCAACCAGCAGAGACTACCCCTACGAGCAGTACTTC
cdr3_aa: CATSRDYPYEQYF
clone_size: NA
j_call: TRBJ2-7
v_call: TRBV15
d_call: NA

cdr3_nt: TGCAGTGCGGGAGGGGGTTGGTCCGAAACTTTCTTT
cdr3_aa: CSAGGGWSETFF
clone_size: NA
j_call: TRBJ1-1
v_call: TRBV20-1
d_call: NA

cdr3_nt: TGTGCCAGCAGTGGCGCTAGCGGGGGGGGAGAGACCCAGTACTTC
cdr3_aa: CASSGASGGGETQYF
clone_size: few
j_call: TRBJ2-5
v_call: TRBV2
d_call: TRBD2

cdr3_nt: TGCGCCAGCAGTGAGTCTACAGGGGGCTTATATGGCTACACCTTT
cdr3_aa: CASSESTGGLYGYTF
clone_size: NA
j_call: TRBJ1-2
v_call: TRBV10-1
d_call: TRBD1

cdr3_nt: TGTGCCACCAGCAGAGTTCCGGACAGCCGACCGGCTAACTATGGCTACACCTTC
cdr3_aa: CATSRVPDSRPANYGYTF
clone_size: many
j_call: TRBJ1-2
v_call: TRBV15
d_call: NA

cdr3_nt: TGTGCCACCAGCAGAGGTAGCGGGGGGGCCGAGCAGTACTTC
cdr3_aa: CATSRGSGGAEQYF
clone_size: many
j_call: TRBJ2-7
v_call: TRBV15
d_call: TRBD2

cdr3_nt: TGCGGTGCACGGCGGGCAGGGGATTACTACGAGCAGTACTTC
cdr3_aa: CGARRAGDYYEQYF
clone_size: NA
j_call: TRBJ2-7
v_call: TRBV20-1
d_call: NA

cdr3_nt: TGTGCCAGCAGCTCGGGACAGGGAAACACCATATATTTT
cdr3_aa: CASSSGQGNTIYF
clone_size: NA
j_call: TRBJ1-3
v_call: TRBV9
d_call: TRBD1

cdr3_nt: TGCAGTGCTAACCGGGGTTCGAGCCTCTACGAGCAGTACTTC
cdr3_aa: CSANRGSSLYEQYF
clone_size: NA
j_call: TRBJ2-7
v_call: TRBV20-1
d_call: NA

cdr3_nt: TGTGCCGGCAGCTTAGCTTCGGACAGATCAGAGACCCAGTACTTC
cdr3_aa: CAGSLASDRSETQYF
clone_size: NA
j_call: TRBJ2-5
v_call: TRBV7-9
d_call: NA

cdr3_nt: TGTGCCAGCAGTTTGCTGCTCACTGAAGCTTTCTTT
cdr3_aa: CASSLLLTEAFF
clone_size: NA
j_call: TRBJ1-1
v_call: TRBV12-3/TRBV12-4
d_call: NA

cdr3_nt: TGCAGTGTCGCTAGGGTGGATGAGCAGTACTTC
cdr3_aa: CSVARVDEQYF
clone_size: NA
j_call: TRBJ2-5
v_call: TRBV20-1
d_call: NA

cdr3_nt: TGTGCCAGCAGCTTAAGTCCAGCGGGGAATGAGCAGTTCTTC
cdr3_aa: CASSLSPAGNEQFF
clone_size: few
j_call: TRBJ2-1
v_call: TRBV11-1
d_call: TRBD2

cdr3_nt: TGTGCCAGCAGCTACAGACAGGGATCCGGCACAGATACGCAGTATTTT
cdr3_aa: CASSYRQGSGTDTQYF
clone_size: many
j_call: TRBJ2-3
v_call: TRBV13
d_call: TRBD1

cdr3_nt: TGTGCCAGCAGCGTAAGGGACAGCCTAGGAAACACCATATATTTT
cdr3_aa: CASSVRDSLGNTIYF
clone_size: NA
j_call: TRBJ1-3
v_call: TRBV9
d_call: TRBD1

cdr3_nt: TGTGCCAGCAGCGCGGGGGACAAATACTACGAGCAGTACTTC
cdr3_aa: CASSAGDKYYEQYF
clone_size: few
j_call: TRBJ2-7
v_call: TRBV9
d_call: NA

cdr3_nt: TGCAGTGCTCACCGGGACTACCAAGAGACCCAGTACTTC
cdr3_aa: CSAHRDYQETQYF
clone_size: NA
j_call: TRBJ2-5
v_call: TRBV20-1
d_call: NA

cdr3_nt: TGCAGTGCTTTTGGACAGGGGAATTCACCCCTCCACTTT
cdr3_aa: CSAFGQGNSPLHF
clone_size: NA
j_call: TRBJ1-6
v_call: TRBV20-1
d_call: TRBD1

cdr3_nt: TGCAGCGTTGATCCAGACAGGGCCCTCGGCTACACCTTC
cdr3_aa: CSVDPDRALGYTF
clone_size: once
j_call: TRBJ1-2
v_call: TRBV29-1
d_call: TRBD1

cdr3_nt: TGCGCCAGCAGTGATAAGTGGGGACAGGGTGACTATGGCTACACCTTC
cdr3_aa: CASSDKWGQGDYGYTF
clone_size: NA
j_call: TRBJ1-2
v_call: TRBV10-1
d_call: TRBD1

cdr3_nt: TGTGCCACCAGGGGAGGGCCAGGGGAAGGAGGCTACACCTTC
cdr3_aa: CATRGGPGEGGYTF
clone_size: few
j_call: TRBJ1-2
v_call: TRBV24-1
d_call: NA

cdr3_nt: TGTGCCATCAGTGGAACCGGGACAGGGAGCACAGATACGCAGTATTTT
cdr3_aa: CAISGTGTGSTDTQYF
clone_size: NA
j_call: TRBJ2-3
v_call: TRBV10-3
d_call: TRBD1

cdr3_nt: TGTGCCAGCGGTCGGGGACTAGCGGGTGTAGAGCAGTACTTC
cdr3_aa: CASGRGLAGVEQYF
clone_size: NA
j_call: TRBJ2-7
v_call: TRBV12-3/TRBV12-4
d_call: TRBD2

cdr3_nt: TGTGCCAGCAGCTTCGGGGTGAACACCGGGGAGCTGTTTTTT
cdr3_aa: CASSFGVNTGELFF
clone_size: NA
j_call: TRBJ2-2
v_call: TRBV7-9
d_call: NA

cdr3_nt: TGTGCCAGCAGCTTGGCCGGGAGCACTGAAGCTTTCTTT
cdr3_aa: CASSLAGSTEAFF
clone_size: NA
j_call: TRBJ1-1
v_call: TRBV5-5
d_call: NA

cdr3_nt: TGTGCCAGCATCAGGCCTCCCGGCCAAGAGACCCAGTACTTC
cdr3_aa: CASIRPPGQETQYF
clone_size: NA
j_call: TRBJ2-5
v_call: TRBV2
d_call: NA

cdr3_nt: TGTGCCAGCAGTGAATGGGGTTCCTCAAACTATGGCTACACCTTC
cdr3_aa: CASSEWGSSNYGYTF
clone_size: once
j_call: TRBJ1-2
v_call: TRBV2
d_call: NA

cdr3_nt: TGTGCCAGCAAGCGGGGTCCCGGGGAGCTGTTTTTT
cdr3_aa: CASKRGPGELFF
clone_size: NA
j_call: TRBJ2-2
v_call: TRBV2
d_call: TRBD2

cdr3_nt: TGTGCCAGCAACCTTCAGTCCGAGGATACGCAGTATTTT
cdr3_aa: CASNLQSEDTQYF
clone_size: NA
j_call: TRBJ2-3
v_call: TRBV7-2
d_call: NA

cdr3_nt: TGCGCCAGCATTCGGGACTACGTCAATGAGCAGTTCTTC
cdr3_aa: CASIRDYVNEQFF
clone_size: NA
j_call: TRBJ2-1
v_call: TRBV10-2
d_call: TRBD2

cdr3_nt: TGCAGCGTCTCTACAGGGGGCACCGGGGAGCAGTACTTC
cdr3_aa: CSVSTGGTGEQYF
clone_size: NA
j_call: TRBJ2-7
v_call: TRBV29-1
d_call: TRBD1

cdr3_nt: TGTGCCAGCGGGACAGGACCCATGAGGGGCTACGAGCAGTACTTC
cdr3_aa: CASGTGPMRGYEQYF
clone_size: few
j_call: TRBJ2-7
v_call: TRBV2
d_call: TRBD1

cdr3_nt: TGTGCCAGCAGTTTAGCCGAAGAAGAGACCCAGTACTTC
cdr3_aa: CASSLAEEETQYF
clone_size: few
j_call: TRBJ2-5
v_call: TRBV12-3/TRBV12-4
d_call: NA

cdr3_nt: TGTGCTAGCAGCCTCGGGACGGGACGCACAGATACGCAGTATTTT
cdr3_aa: CASSLGTGRTDTQYF
clone_size: NA
j_call: TRBJ2-3
v_call: TRBV7-7
d_call: NA

cdr3_nt: TGTGCCAGCAGGGCCGGGACAGGCCTCAATGAGCAGTTCTTC
cdr3_aa: CASRAGTGLNEQFF
clone_size: NA
j_call: TRBJ2-1
v_call: TRBV2
d_call: TRBD1

cdr3_nt: TGTGCCAGCAACAGTGGCCAGGGGGCTTATACGCAGTATTTT
cdr3_aa: CASNSGQGAYTQYF
clone_size: NA
j_call: TRBJ2-3
v_call: TRBV2
d_call: TRBD1

cdr3_nt: TGTGCCAGCAGTGGGACTAGCGGGGGCTCGCTGGTGCAGTATTTT
cdr3_aa: CASSGTSGGSLVQYF
clone_size: NA
j_call: TRBJ2-3
v_call: TRBV2
d_call: TRBD2

cdr3_nt: TGCGCCAGTAGCTTGGAAGGGGGCAATCAGCCCCAGCATTTT
cdr3_aa: CASSLEGGNQPQHF
clone_size: NA
j_call: TRBJ1-5
v_call: TRBV5-1
d_call: NA

cdr3_nt: TGTGCCAGTAGTATAGGAGGGACCGATGAGCAGTTCTTC
cdr3_aa: CASSIGGTDEQFF
clone_size: NA
j_call: TRBJ2-1
v_call: TRBV19
d_call: NA

cdr3_nt: TGCAGTGCTAGCCAAGGGCAGGGAATCTACGAGCAGTACTTC
cdr3_aa: CSASQGQGIYEQYF
clone_size: few
j_call: TRBJ2-7
v_call: TRBV20-1
d_call: NA

cdr3_nt: TGTGCCAGCAGCCAAGGAGGAGGGGCGAGAGGAAACACCATATATTTT
cdr3_aa: CASSQGGGARGNTIYF
clone_size: many
j_call: TRBJ1-3
v_call: TRBV4-2
d_call: NA

cdr3_nt: TGTGCCAGCAGTGACGGACTAGCCTCAAGGAATGAGCAGTTCTTC
cdr3_aa: CASSDGLASRNEQFF
clone_size: NA
j_call: TRBJ2-1
v_call: TRBV25-1
d_call: TRBD2

cdr3_nt: TGCAGTGCAAGACCGAGGGGTGAGCAGTTCTTC
cdr3_aa: CSARPRGEQFF
clone_size: NA
j_call: TRBJ2-1
v_call: TRBV20-1
d_call: NA